This TCR beta chain comes out of a study of Graves' ophthalmopathy and Graves' hyperthyroidism. Amplifying from RNA transcripts, the study obtained TCR beta CDR3 regions. The first round was an RT-PCR with HTBI primers, and the second round was a multiplex PCR. TCRdb analysed the multiplex PCR reads with MiXCR anew, one entry per CDR3 protein. The sample holds around 340,000 distinct CDR3 sequences, 15% to 20% seen once. The CDR3 covers 16 residues. Germline assignment: CDR1 MNHNS and CDR2 SASEGT. Unmatched junction bases numbered 5, after V lost 6 bases and J lost 2 bases. V and J are TRBV6-1 and TRBJ2-2; 11 nucleotides agree with TRBD2. The clonotype was recovered from an adult man with Graves' ophthalmopathy. Material for sequencing was peripheral blood. The CDR3 DNA reads TGTGCCAGCAGGCCAGGGACTAGCGGAAACACCGGGGAGCTGTTTTTT. Its protein product is CASRPGTSGNTGELFF.